The 32 T cell receptor beta chains in this list originate from one sample, sequenced in a study of blood T cell repertoires in COVID-19. Produced via immunoSEQ multiplex PCR; TCRdb's table is partial and in-frame only. Of 250,000 to 400,000 clones in the sample, approximately 89% were seen once. Sequenced: peripheral blood. The receptor source for this set is a woman aged 30 to 39 with COVID-19, enrolled during active disease.

The chain is built from TRBV27 and TRBJ1-2; 7 bases are a match to TRBD1. Germline-derived CDR1 and CDR2 are MNHEY and SMNVEV (reference sequence). V gave up 6 bases and J gave up 5 bases; unmatched junction bases: 9. This CDR3 has 14 amino acids. In DNA form, the CDR3 reads TGTGCCAGCAGCCCCCAGGGACAGCCTTATGGCTACACCTTC. Encoded protein: CASSPQGQPYGYTF.

The chain combines TRBV3-1 (or the pseudogene TRBV3-2) with TRBJ1-2; D not resolved. Germline V gene data show CDR1 as LGHDT and CDR2 as YNNKEL (reference sequence). This CDR3 is built from 13 residues. V lost 3 bases to trimming and J lost 6 bases, with 11 bases between them. The CDR3: CASSQRNTDGYTF. In DNA form, the CDR3 reads TGTGCCAGCAGCCAGAGGAACACCGATGGCTACACCTTC.

The rearrangement joins TRBV11-2 to TRBJ2-7; D gene uncertain. The CDR3 has 15 residues. V dropped 3 bases and J dropped 0 bases, with 12 bases sitting between them. Germline loops: CDR1 SGHAT, CDR2 FQNNGV. The CDR3 region is CASSFGALLSYEQYF. For the CDR3, the DNA is TGTGCCAGCAGCTTCGGTGCACTACTCTCCTACGAGCAGTACTTC.

This rearrangement joins TRBV7-2 to TRBJ1-5; 8 bases map to TRBD1. The V gene's germline CDR1 is SGHTA and CDR2 FQGNSA. CDR3 size: 13 residues. Trimming took 5 bases from V and 7 from J; bases not matched to a gene: 4. CDR3 DNA: TGTGCCAGCAGCGAACAGGGGGACCAGCCCCAGCATTTT. Protein product: CASSEQGDQPQHF.

The V call is TRBV5-1, the J call TRBJ1-2; D unclear. The CDR3 contains 14 residues. CDR1 is SGHRS, CDR2 YFSETQ, per germline. Trimming took off 0 bases at V and 5 bases at J, with 11 bases between the two ends. The chain's CDR3 is CASSLAGGMYGYTF. CDR3 bases: TGCGCCAGCAGCTTGGCCGGCGGAATGTATGGCTACACCTTC.

This rearrangement joins TRBV14 to TRBJ1-6; 7 bases match TRBD1. Germline values: CDR1 SGHDN, CDR2 FVKESK. The CDR3 is made up of 15 amino acids. J gave up 9 bases and V 2 bases, and 7 bases lay outside the gene matches. The CDR3, as DNA: TGTGCCAGCAGCCAATACAGGGGTATGGGTTCACCCCTCCACTTT. It translates to CASSQYRGMGSPLHF.

The rearrangement uses TRBV18 and TRBJ1-6, with 9 bases lining up with TRBD1. The CDR3 loop spans 12 amino acids. Unmatched junction bases numbered 3, after V lost 4 bases and J lost 14 bases. Germline CDR1 KGHSH, CDR2 LQKENI. The CDR3 DNA is TGTGCCAGCTCACGGGACAGGGAATCCCTCCACTTT. Translation gives CASSRDRESLHF.

The chain has TRBV29-1 and TRBJ1-2; 10 bases are shared with TRBD1. Germline V gives CDR1 SQVTM, CDR2 ANQGSEA. V was pared by 5 bases and J by 6 bases, with 6 bases of the junction left unmatched. There are 13 residues in the CDR3. The CDR3: CSVPDRGIDGYTF. Written as DNA, the CDR3 is TGCAGCGTTCCGGACAGGGGGATAGATGGCTACACCTTC.

V and J are TRBV5-3 and TRBJ2-7, with a weak D call TRBD1 (6 bases). TRBV5-3 belongs to the ORF category, with a function that is uncertain. The ends were cut back, 3 bases at V and 2 bases at J, with 9 bases in the middle. This CDR3 contains 13 residues. The CDR3 is CARSSRDTYEQYV. The CDR3 nucleotides read TGTGCCAGAAGCTCCCGGGACACCTACGAGCAGTACGTC.

The chain has TRBV5-1 and TRBJ1-3; TRBD1 matches 7 bases. The CDR3 extends over 15 amino acids. From germline, CDR1 is SGHRS and CDR2 YFSETQ. V lost 3 bases and J lost 4; bases outside the gene matches: 7. The CDR3 DNA follows: TGCGCCAGCAGCTCCACAGGGGCGAAAGGAAACACCATATATTTT. Translation gives CASSSTGAKGNTIYF. Variable domain in full (rest from reference TRBV5-1 and TRBJ1-3): KAGVTQTPRYLIKTRGQQVTLSCSPISGHRSVSWYQQTPGQGLQFLFEYFSETQRNKGNFPGRFSGRQFSNSRSEMNVSTLELGDSALYLCASSSTGAKGNTIYFGEGSWLTVV.

The rearrangement joins TRBV6-6 to TRBJ1-2, with 7 bases aligning to TRBD1. This CDR3 has 14 amino acids. Unmatched junction bases numbered 5, after V lost 0 bases and J lost 7 bases. The germline V gene encodes CDR1 MNHNY and CDR2 SVGAGI (reference sequence). CDR3 bases: TGTGCCAGCAGTTACTCGAGCAGGGGGAGTGGCTACACCTTC. Its translation: CASSYSSRGSGYTF.

This chain joins TRBV30 and TRBJ1-4, with TRBD1 matching over 9 bases. This CDR3 contains 14 residues. The germline gives CDR1 GTSNPN, CDR2 SVGIG (reference sequence). With V trimmed by 4 bases and J by 7 bases, 7 bases remained unmatched. The CDR3 spells CAWTYRGLGEKLFF. The CDR3 DNA sequence: TGTGCCTGGACATACAGGGGGCTGGGTGAAAAACTGTTTTTT.

The chain has TRBV19 and TRBJ1-5; D not certain. Germline V gives CDR1 LNHDA, CDR2 SQIVND (reference sequence). The CDR3 contains 13 residues. V was shortened by 7 bases and J by 4 bases, with 11 bases between the two germline ends. The CDR3 loop is CASNNYPNQPQHF. The CDR3 coding sequence is TGTGCCAGTAACAACTACCCTAATCAGCCCCAGCATTTT.

This chain joins TRBV7-2 and TRBJ1-2; D is perhaps TRBD1 (6 bases). The CDR3 is 15 amino acids. Germline lookup yields CDR1 SGHTA and CDR2 FQGNSA. Trimming stripped 1 base from V and 3 bases from J, with 12 bases between. The CDR3, as DNA: TGTGCCAGCAGCTTAGTGCAGGGGCTGGACTATGGCTACACCTTC. Protein sequence: CASSLVQGLDYGYTF.

The rearrangement links TRBV6-9 to TRBJ2-2; 11 bases are a match to TRBD1. The germline V gene encodes CDR1 MNHGY and CDR2 SVAAGI. CDR3 length: 15 residues. V was pared by 6 bases and J by 6 bases, with 6 bases of the junction left unmatched. The chain's CDR3 is CASRGGTGGAGELFF. The CDR3 DNA reads as TGTGCCAGCAGGGGCGGGACAGGGGGTGCCGGGGAGCTGTTTTTT.

The rearrangement joins TRBV4-1 to TRBJ2-3; no reliable D call. V lost 5 bases to trimming and J lost 2 bases, with 14 bases between them. The V gene's germline CDR1 is MGHRA and CDR2 YSYEKL. CDR3 length equals 15 residues. CDR3 protein: CASSMEGSFTDTQYF. CDR3 in DNA: TGCGCCAGCAGCATGGAAGGTAGCTTCACAGATACGCAGTATTTT.

This clone was seen only a few times. The V call is TRBV25-1, the J call TRBJ1-3, with 7 positions matching TRBD1. From germline, CDR1 is MGHDK and CDR2 SYGVNS. Germline trimming cut 5 bases from V and 2 bases from J; bases unmatched to any gene: 9. The CDR3 is 16 residues long. DNA of the CDR3: TGTGCCAGCAGTATTCGCAGGGGGGTCGCTGGAAACACCATATATTTT. Translating gives CASSIRRGVAGNTIYF.

This chain connects TRBV6-2 or TRBV6-3 to TRBJ1-2; D uncertain. Deletions cut 5 bases from V and 10 bases from J, with 14 bases between. This CDR3 contains 12 residues. The V gene's germline CDR1 is MNHEY and CDR2 SVGEGT. The CDR3 loop is CASSRIRSAYTF. In nucleotides, the CDR3 is TGTGCCAGCAGTCGAATCCGGAGTGCCTACACCTTC.

CDR3 DNA sequence: TGTGCCAGCAGCTCCCGGGAAATCTCTGGGGCCAACGTCCTGACTTTC. Translating gives CASSSREISGANVLTF. The genes are TRBV5-8 and TRBJ2-6, with a weak D call TRBD2 (5 bases). V lost 3 bases to trimming and J lost 0 bases, with 10 bases between them. This CDR3 region has 16 residues. Germline V gives CDR1 SGHTS, CDR2 YDEGEE.

The rearrangement joins TRBV7-2 to TRBJ2-5; D remains unclear. Germline V gene data show CDR1 as SGHTA and CDR2 as FQGNSA. The V end lost 8 bases, the J end lost 3 bases, and 7 bases lay between the germline ends. There are 11 residues in the CDR3. CDR3 DNA sequence: TGTGCCAGCGGCCTTGAAGAGACCCAGTACTTC. This gives the protein CASGLEETQYF.

The chain employs TRBV5-4 and TRBJ2-5, with no clear D. Trimming stripped 6 bases from V and 1 base from J, with 10 bases between. CDR1 and CDR2 from the germline V gene are SGHNT and YYREEE (reference sequence). CDR3 size: 13 residues. CDR3 nucleotides: TGTGCCAGCACGGAGCCGCCCCAAGAGACCCAGTACTTC. Protein product: CASTEPPQETQYF.

This chain links TRBV20-1 with TRBJ1-2, with D unresolved. Trimming took off 3 bases at V and 7 bases at J, with 12 bases between the two ends. CDR1 is DFQATT and CDR2 is SNEGSKA in the germline V gene (reference sequence). The CDR3 runs to 12 residues. As DNA, the CDR3 is TGCAGTGCTAGTAAGGTACCTAGTGGCTACACCTTC. This sequence encodes CSASKVPSGYTF.

In its sample, this clone was seen a few times. CDR3 sequence (DNA): TGCAGCGCAACGGTGACTAGCGGGGGTTTCTACGAGCAGTACTTC. Protein product: CSATVTSGGFYEQYF. The chain joins TRBV29-1 to TRBJ2-7, with 12 nucleotides matching TRBD2. Trimming removed 7 bases from V and 3 bases from J; junction bases left unmatched: 10. Germline CDR1 is SQVTM and CDR2 is ANQGSEA. This CDR3 has 15 amino acids.

The J gene is TRBJ1-2, the V gene TRBV20-1; TRBD1 might be the D (6 bases). Germline V gene lookup returns CDR1 DFQATT and CDR2 SNEGSKA (reference sequence). CDR3 length equals 15 residues. V shed 3 bases and J shed 4 bases, with 18 bases lying between them. The CDR3 protein is CSASMTGPIPYGYTF. CDR3 nucleotides: TGCAGTGCTAGTATGACAGGACCGATTCCCTATGGCTACACCTTC.

The chain links TRBV5-6 to TRBJ1-2; 8 bases line up with TRBD1. The CDR3 is 14 residues long. Germline-derived CDR1 and CDR2 are SGHDT and YYEEEE. The V gene end was trimmed by 1 base and the J gene end by 4 bases; junction bases not matched to a gene: 3. CDR3: CASSLWDRSYGYTF. The CDR3 DNA reads TGTGCCAGCAGCTTGTGGGACAGGTCCTATGGCTACACCTTC.

The rearrangement joins TRBV5-4 to TRBJ2-5; the match to TRBD2 covers 7 bases. Trimming took 4 bases from V and 4 from J; bases not matched to a gene: 10. The CDR3 has 15 residues. The V gene's germline CDR1 is SGHNT and CDR2 YYREEE (reference sequence). The CDR3 region has the DNA TGTGCCAGCAGCCCTTCGGGGGGAGTAGGAGAGACCCAGTACTTC. Its translation is CASSPSGGVGETQYF.

The chain has TRBV2 and TRBJ1-4; 10 positions match TRBD1. This CDR3 region has 17 residues. From germline, CDR1 is SNHLY and CDR2 FYNNEI. V trimming: 3 bases; J trimming: 4 bases; junction bases outside the gene matches: 8. DNA of the CDR3: TGTGCCAGCAGTGACTTTAGACAGGGGGCCCATAATGAAAAACTGTTTTTT. Amino acid sequence: CASSDFRQGAHNEKLFF.

The J gene is TRBJ1-6, the V gene TRBV7-8; no firm D call. The V gene lost 5 bases and the J gene lost 5 bases, with 13 bases spanning the gap. CDR1 is SGHVS, CDR2 FQNEAQ, per germline. The CDR3 totals 15 residues. For the CDR3, the DNA is TGTGCCAGCAGCACCACCGGGAGGAATAATTCACCCCTCCACTTT. It yields the protein CASSTTGRNNSPLHF.

The chain recombines TRBV18 with TRBJ1-3, with a tentative D call TRBD1 (6 bases). Germline V gene data show CDR1 as KGHSH and CDR2 as LQKENI. With 4 bases removed from V and 0 bases from J, the gap between germline ends came to 28 bases. The CDR3 length is 21 residues. CDR3 in DNA: TGTGCCAGCTCACGGATTGATGTGACAGGTTCGGGCCTAAACTCTGGAAACACCATATATTTT. It translates to CASSRIDVTGSGLNSGNTIYF.

The chain carries TRBV5-6 and TRBJ1-5; unclear D gene. Trimming removed 2 bases from V and 4 bases from J, with 10 bases in between. The CDR3 has 14 amino acids. Germline CDR1 and CDR2: SGHDT and YYEEEE. Here the CDR3 reads CASSLNPGNQPQHF. The CDR3 coding sequence is TGTGCCAGCAGCTTAAATCCCGGGAATCAGCCCCAGCATTTT.

J is TRBJ1-2 and V is TRBV7-2; 9 positions match TRBD1. This CDR3 is built from 14 residues. Per the germline V gene, CDR1 is SGHTA and CDR2 is FQGNSA. The J segment lost 6 bases and the V segment lost 2 bases, leaving 4 bases of the junction unmatched. The DNA for the CDR3 is TGTGCCAGCAGCTTAAACAGGGGGCGCGATGGCTACACCTTC. Translating gives CASSLNRGRDGYTF. The full variable domain, rest sourced from reference TRBV7-2 and TRBJ1-2, is GAGVSQSPSNKVTEKGKDVELRCDPISGHTALYWYRQSLGQGLEFLIYFQGNSAPDKSGLPSDRFSAERTGGSVSTLTIQRTQQEDSAVYLCASSLNRGRDGYTFGSGTRLTVV.

J is TRBJ1-5 and V is TRBV6-5, with 10 bases aligning to TRBD1. CDR3 size: 14 residues. Germline CDR1 reads MNHEY; CDR2 reads SVGAGI. V was pared by 6 bases and J by 6 bases, with 5 bases of the junction left unmatched. The CDR3 region has the DNA TGTGCCAGCAGATCGGGGACAGGGGCTCAGCCCCAGCATTTT. It yields the protein CASRSGTGAQPQHF.